This T cell receptor beta chain was retrieved from a study of regulatory T cells in long-lasting Graves disease. Study details: By definition, persistent Graves' disease involved antithyroid drugs for over 5 years alongside positive TSH receptor antibodies. Overall study findings and caveats: Thyroid tissue was not sampled; only peripheral blood was. Favored usage of TRBV28, TRBJ1-2 and TRBJ2-5 was recorded in persistent disease.

Remarks on this clonotype: Its antigen is not known.

CDR1 and CDR2 (germline): GTSNPN, SVGIG (reference sequence). V was clipped by 2 bases and J by 1 base, with 5 bases between them. The CDR3 runs 12 residues. The authors built TCR beta libraries using iRepertoire HTBI primers and Arm-PCR of CDR3 regions. In TCRdb, the multiplex PCR reads were re-called with MiXCR into one record per CDR3 protein. This table has roughly 500,000 distinct CDR3 sequences, under 25% appearing once. Time point of the sample: persistent/refractory GD, antithyroid drugs over 5 years with positive TRAb. The TCR library was made from RNA that had been extracted from PBMCs in TRIzol. Patients of an endocrinology department in Xi'an, China, were included.

The receptor's source is a female donor with Graves disease. The chain links TRBV30 to TRBJ1-1; no firm D call. This material consisted of peripheral blood mononuclear cells (PBMCs), taken when the disease was refractory, from a patient treated with antithyroid drugs. CDR3 coding DNA: TGTGCCTGGAGTCAGGAGAACACTGAAGCTTTCTTT. This codes for CAWSQENTEAFF.